These 19 T cell receptor beta chains were all obtained from the same sample, sequenced in a study of T-cell reconstitution after alpha-beta-depleted transplantation in children. The TCRbeta library was prepared with unique molecular identifiers. TCRdb re-analysed the PCR reads in MiXCR, keeping a single row per CDR3 protein. The sample lists 490,000 or so distinct CDR3 sequences; roughly a tenth were seen once. The sequences come from PBMCs, collected before TCRalphabeta/CD19-depleted stem cell transplant. These receptors were obtained from a child aged 2-15 years with inherited bone marrow failure, due to receive a stem cell transplant.

There are a few counts of this clonotype. The chain has TRBV12-3 or TRBV12-4 and TRBJ2-1; maybe TRBD2 (5 bases). With 3 bases removed from V and 2 bases from J, the gap between germline ends came to 11 bases. The CDR3 is made up of 15 amino acids. CDR3 nucleotides: TGTGCCAGCAGTTTTGAAGCGGCGACCTACAATGAGCAGTTCTTC. It specifies CASSFEAATYNEQFF.

Comment on this clonotype: A single base separates this from a much larger clone, so it may be a read error. J is TRBJ2-1 and V is TRBV7-9; weak D call: TRBD2 (7 bases). There are 16 residues in the CDR3. V was cut by 2 bases and J by 4 bases, with 15 bases left in between. CDR1 and CDR2 (germline): SEHNR, FQNEAQ (reference sequence). The chain's CDR3 is CASSLQEGGGYNEQFF. The CDR3 region has the DNA TGTGCCAGCAGCTTACAGGAGGGGGGGGGATACAATGAGCAGTTCTTC.

The V call is TRBV2, the J call TRBJ2-3, with TRBD2 matching over 9 bases. CDR1 and CDR2 (germline): SNHLY, FYNNEI. V lost 3 bases and J lost 4; bases outside the gene matches: 11. The CDR3 covers 17 residues. The CDR3 spells CASSDPAGGPLPDTQYF. CDR3 DNA: TGTGCCAGCAGTGACCCGGCGGGAGGGCCTTTACCAGATACGCAGTATTTT.

This clonotype has ten or more counts. This chain joins TRBV2 and TRBJ2-5; possible D gene TRBD1, 6 bases. Germline V gene data show CDR1 as SNHLY and CDR2 as FYNNEI. V shed 8 bases and J shed 2 bases, with 9 bases lying between them. This CDR3 is 12 amino acids long. In nucleotides, the CDR3 is TGTGCCAGCGGACAGACGCAAGAGACCCAGTACTTC. This translates into CASGQTQETQYF.

The V call is TRBV7-2, the J call TRBJ2-2; tentatively, D is TRBD2 (6 bases). Germline-derived CDR1 and CDR2 are SGHTA and FQGNSA. The CDR3 is 15 residues long. Between the trimmed V and J ends, which lost 3 bases and 6 bases, there was a span of 14 bases. This CDR3 is CASSFGGVYAGELFF. CDR3 in DNA: TGTGCCAGCAGCTTCGGGGGAGTATATGCCGGGGAGCTGTTTTTT.

This clonotype was detected a few times. The chain uses TRBV20-1 and TRBJ2-7, with a weak D call TRBD2 (5 bases). Trimming left V 8 bases short and J 0 bases short, with 14 bases between. This CDR3 is 13 amino acids long. In germline, CDR1 is DFQATT, CDR2 SNEGSKA (reference sequence). CDR3 nucleotide sequence: TGCAGTACCCTAGCCCACAGCTCCTACGAGCAGTACTTC. It yields the protein CSTLAHSSYEQYF.

This clonotype has at least ten counts. This chain links TRBV28 with TRBJ1-1; 9 bases match TRBD1. The CDR3 spans 14 residues. J lost 3 bases, V lost 4 bases, and 3 bases had no gene match. Germline CDR1 reads MDHEN; CDR2 reads SYDVKM. CDR3 sequence reads: CASSSTGGDTEAFF. The CDR3 DNA sequence: TGTGCCAGCAGTTCGACAGGGGGTGACACTGAAGCTTTCTTT. The full variable domain, completed using reference TRBV28 and TRBJ1-1, is DVKVTQSSRYLVKRTGEKVFLECVQDMDHENMFWYRQDPGLGLRLIYFSYDVKMKEKGDIPEGYSVSREKKERFSLILESASTNQTSMYLCASSSTGGDTEAFFGQGTRLTVV.

This clonotype was detected a few times. V and J are TRBV20-1 and TRBJ2-7; 11 bases agree with TRBD2. The V segment lost 3 bases and the J segment 2 bases; nucleotides outside the gene matches: 3. This CDR3 has 14 amino acids. In germline, CDR1 is DFQATT, CDR2 SNEGSKA (reference sequence). CDR3 DNA sequence: TGCAGTGCTAGGGGACTAGCGGTCACCTACGAGCAGTACTTC. Amino acids: CSARGLAVTYEQYF.

In its sample, this clonotype was seen many times. The rearrangement links TRBV7-9 to TRBJ2-2, with no clear D. Per the germline V gene, CDR1 is SEHNR and CDR2 is FQNEAQ (reference sequence). The length of the CDR3 is 15 residues. Trimming took off 7 bases at V and 5 bases at J, with 17 bases between the two ends. This CDR3 is CASTHPAEKTGELFF. The CDR3 region has the DNA TGTGCCAGCACCCATCCGGCGGAAAAAACCGGGGAGCTGTTTTTT.

This clonotype was observed at least ten times. The V and J genes are TRBV18 and TRBJ1-2; 8 nucleotides align to TRBD1. After removal of 3 bases from V and 4 bases from J, the junction contained 7 bases not matched to a gene. The germline V gene encodes CDR1 KGHSH and CDR2 LQKENI. This CDR3 has 15 residues. The DNA of the CDR3 is TGTGCCAGCTCACCTAGGACAGGGATTCTCTATGGCTACACCTTC. This encodes CASSPRTGILYGYTF.

The table lists this clonotype with many counts. The gene calls are TRBV28 and TRBJ1-2; D gene unclear. The CDR3 length is 11 residues. Germline CDR1 is MDHEN and CDR2 is SYDVKM. V was trimmed by 0 bases and J by 7 bases, leaving 3 bases between them. As DNA, the CDR3 is TGTGCCAGCAGTTTATGGGGTGGCTACACCTTC. The encoded protein is CASSLWGGYTF.

This chain links TRBV28 with TRBJ2-7; tentatively, D is TRBD1 (6 bases). CDR3 length: 13 residues. V lost 5 bases and J 3 bases, leaving 11 bases between the germline ends. Per germline, CDR1 MDHEN and CDR2 SYDVKM. In DNA, the CDR3 is TGTGCCAGCAGTCGGGACATGATCTACGAGCAGTACTTC. Its protein is CASSRDMIYEQYF.

At least ten counts were recorded for this clonotype. The chain carries TRBV29-1 and TRBJ1-5, with 8 bases fitting TRBD1. This CDR3 is 13 amino acids long. Germline CDR1 reads SQVTM; CDR2 reads ANQGSEA. V lost 7 bases to trimming and J lost 6 bases; unmatched junction nucleotides: 8. The CDR3 loop is CSARTGPGQPQHF. DNA for the CDR3: TGCAGCGCGCGGACAGGGCCCGGTCAGCCCCAGCATTTT. The full variable domain, in which reference TRBV29-1 and TRBJ1-5 provide the parts outside the CDR3, is SAVISQKPSRDICQRGTSLTIQCQVDSQVTMMFWYRQQPGQSLTLIATANQGSEATYESGFVIDKFPISRPNLTFSTLTVSNMSPEDSSIYLCSARTGPGQPQHFGDGTRLSIL.

This clonotype was recorded many times. The gene calls are TRBV3-1 and TRBJ2-1; D tentatively fits TRBD1 or TRBD2 (6 bases each). V was trimmed by 2 bases and J by 15 bases, leaving 14 bases between them. CDR1 is LGHDT and CDR2 is YNNKEL in the germline V gene (reference sequence). The CDR3 runs to 12 residues. The CDR3 sequence: CASSQPGARTFF. The DNA of the CDR3 is TGTGCCAGCAGCCAACCGGGGGCCAGGACGTTCTTC.

In its sample, this clonotype was seen many times. The chain has TRBV14 and TRBJ2-7; weak D call: TRBD2 (6 bases). The CDR3 has 15 residues. With 0 bases removed from V and 4 bases from J, the gap between germline ends came to 13 bases. CDR1 SGHDN and CDR2 FVKESK come from the germline V gene. CDR3 sequence (DNA): TGTGCCAGCAGCCAAGAAGGAGGGAGATGGTACGAGCAGTACTTC. This encodes CASSQEGGRWYEQYF.

This clonotype was counted many times. This chain links TRBV6-6 with TRBJ2-2, with unresolved D. Germline V gene sequence: CDR1 MNHNY, CDR2 SVGAGI (reference sequence). The germline V and J ends were trimmed by 9 bases and 5 bases, with 10 bases remaining between them. The CDR3 runs 12 residues. The CDR3, as DNA: TGTGCCAGTGGTCGGCATACCGGGGAGCTGTTTTTT. Translated: CASGRHTGELFF.

The sample holds many counts of this clonotype. V is TRBV5-1 and J is TRBJ2-2; D perhaps matches TRBD2 (6 bases). The V end was cut by 2 bases, the J end by 3 bases, with 17 bases between. Germline V gene lookup returns CDR1 SGHRS and CDR2 YFSETQ. The CDR3 has 17 amino acids. The CDR3, as DNA: TGCGCCAGCAGCTTCAGTGACGGGAGAAGGGACACCGGGGAGCTGTTTTTT. It translates to CASSFSDGRRDTGELFF.

This clonotype showed up many times. The CDR3 DNA sequence: TGCGCCAGCAGCCCTACCAGGGGAATCTACAATGAGCAGTTCTTC. Its protein is CASSPTRGIYNEQFF. This chain connects TRBV10-1 to TRBJ2-1, with D perhaps TRBD1 (6 bases). The V gene lost 6 bases and the J gene lost 3 bases, with 15 bases spanning the gap. This CDR3 region has 15 residues. Germline values: CDR1 WNHNN, CDR2 SYGVQD (reference sequence).

As to this clonotype: A read error may be the cause here, since a much bigger clone is one base away. This chain joins TRBV11-2 and TRBJ2-7; 16 positions match TRBD2. Trimming at V came to 3 bases and at J to 0 bases, leaving 5 bases not matched to a gene. The CDR3 has 18 residues. Germline V CDR1 and CDR2: SGHAT, FQNNGV. The CDR3 DNA reads TGTGCCAGCAGCTTCATGGGACTAGCGGGAGGGATCTCCTACGAGCAGTACTTC. This sequence encodes CASSFMGLAGGISYEQYF.